The 17 T cell receptor beta chains listed next were all sequenced from one sample in a study of T cells in Graves' hyperthyroidism and ophthalmopathy. RNA transcripts provided the source from which TCR beta CDR3 regions were amplified. TCR CDR3 regions were first amplified by RT-PCR with HTBI primers. From the multiplex PCR reads, TCRdb called clonotypes with MiXCR, one entry per CDR3 protein. The repertoire holds 500,000 to 600,000 distinct CDR3 sequences, with around 46% as singletons. Sequenced material: peripheral blood or thyroid tissue (not recorded which). These TCRs come from a woman aged 18-35 years with Graves' hyperthyroidism.

The CDR3 loop is CASSRWTSVGSLGSEKLFF. CDR3 DNA: TGTGCCAGCAGTCGATGGACTAGCGTAGGGTCCCTAGGGAGTGAAAAACTGTTTTTT. V and J are TRBV7-9 and TRBJ1-4; D is unclear. V gave up 6 bases and J gave up 7 bases, with 30 bases separating them. Germline values: CDR1 SEHNR, CDR2 FQNEAQ (reference sequence). The CDR3 extends over 19 amino acids.

This chain connects TRBV7-9 to TRBJ2-7; maybe TRBD2 (6 bases). The CDR3 runs to 12 residues. V was pared by 5 bases and J by 5 bases, with 10 bases between. Germline CDR1 is SEHNR and CDR2 is FQNEAQ (reference sequence). The DNA of the CDR3 is TGTGCCAGCAGCCCGTGGAGGGACGAGCAGTACTTC. The encoded protein is CASSPWRDEQYF.

Concerning this clonotype: Because the CDR3's place on the DNA is in doubt, the DNA is left out and the CDR3 is given as listed by TCRdb. V is TRBV9 and J is TRBJ1-2; the DNA was not compared with TRBD1, the D call given in the table. In germline, CDR1 is SGDLS, CDR2 YYNGEE. 14 amino acids form the CDR3, both terminal residues included. This chain's CDR3 is CACSVEAQGYGYTF.

This chain's CDR3 is CSAKDRGFVTEAFF. In nucleotides, the CDR3 is TGCAGTGCAAAGGACAGGGGATTTGTCACTGAAGCTTTCTTT. The chain has TRBV20-1 and TRBJ1-1; 9 nucleotides match TRBD1. The CDR3 has 14 residues. Germline V CDR1 and CDR2: DFQATT, SNEGSKA (reference sequence). V trimming: 6 bases; J trimming: 4 bases; junction bases outside the gene matches: 9.

The chain links TRBV29-1 to TRBJ2-7; maybe TRBD1 (6 bases). V shed 3 bases and J shed 9 bases, with 15 bases lying between them. Germline lookup yields CDR1 SQVTM and CDR2 ANQGSEA. The CDR3 contains 12 residues. The CDR3 sequence: CSVEASRGGQYF. DNA for the CDR3: TGCAGCGTTGAGGCCAGCAGGGGTGGGCAGTACTTC.

The chain uses TRBV15 and TRBJ1-4; D not certain. V shed 5 bases and J shed 0 bases, with 13 bases lying between them. The CDR3 spans 16 residues. The germline V gene has CDR1 LNHNV and CDR2 YYDKDF (reference sequence). The CDR3 sequence: CATSFGRTATNEKLFF. DNA of the CDR3: TGTGCCACCAGCTTCGGGAGGACGGCAACTAATGAAAAACTGTTTTTT.

The sample holds many counts of this clonotype. This chain uses TRBV12-3 or TRBV12-4 with TRBJ1-5, with TRBD1 matching 7 bases. The CDR3 is made up of 14 amino acids. Trimming at V came to 4 bases and at J to 5 bases, leaving 5 bases not matched to a gene. In nucleotides, the CDR3 is TGTGCCAGCAGTTACAGGGGAACGGATCAGCCCCAGCATTTT. Encoded protein: CASSYRGTDQPQHF.

This clonotype was seen repeatedly, ten times or more. The chain's CDR3 is CASRREGNTGELFF. CDR3 DNA sequence: TGTGCCAGCAGAAGAGAGGGGAACACCGGGGAGCTGTTTTTT. The chain recombines TRBV6-5 with TRBJ2-2; D might be TRBD2 (5 bases). The V end was cut by 6 bases, the J end by 1 base, with 9 bases between. The length of the CDR3 is 14 residues. Looked up from germline, CDR1 is MNHEY and CDR2 is SVGAGI.

A word on this clonotype: This may stem from a read error, because a much larger clone lies one nucleotide away. This chain connects TRBV2 to TRBJ1-6; D call uncertain. Germline assignment: CDR1 SNHLY and CDR2 FYNNEI. Trimming removed 11 bases from V and 6 bases from J, with 11 bases in between. This CDR3 is built from 12 residues. DNA for the CDR3: TGTGCCGGCGGACCTCTTAATTCACCCCTCCACTTT. Protein sequence: CAGGPLNSPLHF.

This clonotype was found a few times. The V gene is TRBV2, the J gene TRBJ2-5; D possibly corresponds to TRBD1 (5 bases). The CDR3 has 12 residues. V was trimmed by 8 bases and J by 0 bases, leaving 7 bases between them. Germline CDR1 and CDR2: SNHLY and FYNNEI. The CDR3 here is CASLDNQETQYF. In DNA form, the CDR3 reads TGTGCCAGCCTGGACAACCAAGAGACCCAGTACTTC.

The table lists this clonotype with many counts. This sequence joins TRBV7-8 and TRBJ1-5; D gene uncertain. Trimming left V 2 bases short and J 5 bases short, with 7 bases between. Germline V gives CDR1 SGHVS, CDR2 FQNEAQ. This CDR3 has 13 residues. The CDR3 is CASSLTSYQPQHF. The CDR3, as DNA: TGTGCCAGCAGCTTAACATCCTATCAGCCCCAGCATTTT.

The V call is TRBV20-1, the J call TRBJ1-6; D unresolved. Trimming removed 3 bases at V and 8 bases at J, with 11 bases between. This CDR3 is built from 13 residues. Germline V lookup: CDR1 DFQATT, CDR2 SNEGSKA (reference sequence). CDR3 bases: TGCAGTGCTAGTACCGGGATGCATTCACCCCTCCACTTT. Protein product: CSASTGMHSPLHF.

This clonotype was counted ten times or more. This chain joins TRBV20-1 and TRBJ1-3; 8 bases map to TRBD1. Germline values: CDR1 DFQATT, CDR2 SNEGSKA (reference sequence). Unmatched junction bases numbered 11, after V lost 5 bases and J lost 5 bases. This CDR3 is built from 15 residues. The CDR3 DNA sequence: TGCAGTGCTGGAGGTACAGGGGGTTACAGAAACACCATATATTTT. Its protein is CSAGGTGGYRNTIYF.

There are many counts of this clonotype. The chain uses TRBV11-2 and TRBJ2-7; TRBD2 agrees at 8 bases. This CDR3 contains 15 residues. Unmatched junction bases numbered 9, after V lost 5 bases and J lost 3 bases. Germline V gene sequence: CDR1 SGHAT, CDR2 FQNNGV. DNA of the CDR3: TGTGCCAGCAGCGCCTACACCGGGACTAGCTACGAGCAGTACTTC. Residues: CASSAYTGTSYEQYF.

About this clonotype itself: Likely a read error: the CDR3 ends without its conserved phenylalanine or tryptophan. The DNA is omitted, as the CDR3 cannot be located on it reliably, and the CDR3 follows TCRdb's listing. The J gene is TRBJ1-4, the V gene TRBV5-1; the listed D gene, TRBD1, was not tested against the DNA. The CDR3 length is 9 residues, termini included. The germline V gene encodes CDR1 SGHRS and CDR2 YFSETQ. CDR3 sequence reads: CASSPRTGT.

The V gene is TRBV18, the J gene TRBJ1-1; D may be TRBD1 (5 bases). Germline loops: CDR1 KGHSH, CDR2 LQKENI. The CDR3 runs to 16 residues. The V end was cut by 0 bases, the J end by 5 bases, with 16 bases between. CDR3 nucleotide sequence: TGTGCCAGCTCACCACCGAACATGGGGGGATGGACTGAAGCTTTCTTT. Its translation is CASSPPNMGGWTEAFF.

This clonotype occurred a few times. The rearrangement links TRBV6-6 to TRBJ2-7; 8 bases are shared with TRBD2. Trimming cost V 2 bases and J 0 bases; bases outside gene matches: 12. This CDR3 comprises 18 residues. Germline-derived CDR1 and CDR2 are MNHNY and SVGAGI (reference sequence). The CDR3, as DNA: TGTGCCAGCAGTTACGGGGTAGCGGGAATCCCAAGCTCCTACGAGCAGTACTTC. Protein sequence: CASSYGVAGIPSSYEQYF.